A single sample gave rise to the 5 T cell receptor beta chains below, sequenced in a study of T cells in Graves' hyperthyroidism and ophthalmopathy. TCR beta CDR3 regions were amplified from RNA. First-round RT-PCR targeting the TCR CDR3 was performed with the HTBI primer set. TCRdb passed the multiplex PCR reads through MiXCR, listing each CDR3 protein once. The sample holds roughly 350,000 distinct CDR3 sequences; roughly 14% are singletons and the top ten take about 19%. Sequenced material: blood. Source of these receptors: a woman aged 30 to 39 with Graves' ophthalmopathy.

This clonotype was counted only a few times. A read error is possible here, since a much larger clone lies one base away. The chain uses TRBV28 and TRBJ1-2; 9 nucleotides align to TRBD1. CDR3 length: 15 amino acids. Germline CDR1 MDHEN, CDR2 SYDVKM. CDR3 nucleotide sequence: TGTGCCAGCAGCCCACGGACAGGGGCGGGCTATGGCCACACCTTC. Protein product: CASSPRTGAGYGHTF.

This clonotype was seen repeatedly, ten times or more. The chain combines TRBV20-1 with TRBJ2-2; D is tentatively TRBD1 or TRBD2 (6 bases each). Germline CDR1 DFQATT, CDR2 SNEGSKA (reference sequence). V was shortened by 3 bases and J by 1 base, with 24 bases between the two germline ends. The CDR3 spans 19 residues. The CDR3 nucleotides read TGCAGTGCTAGGATGGGTGGGGAGGAACAGGGCTGGAACACCGGGGAGCTGTTTTTT. This encodes CSARMGGEEQGWNTGELFF.

This clonotype showed up just a few times. J is TRBJ2-7 and V is TRBV19; TRBD2 might be the D (6 bases). The CDR3 is 16 residues long. Trimming took off 3 bases at V and 0 bases at J, with 15 bases between the two ends. Germline CDR1 and CDR2: LNHDA and SQIVND (reference sequence). CDR3 sequence (DNA): TGTGCCAGTAGTATCTGGCGGGGAGCAGACTCCTACGAGCAGTACTTC. It specifies CASSIWRGADSYEQYF.

This sequence joins TRBV6-2 or TRBV6-3 and TRBJ2-4; TRBD2 is a possible D gene (6 bases). The CDR3 has 16 residues. Germline V lookup: CDR1 MNHEY, CDR2 SVGEGT. Between the trimmed V and J ends, which lost 6 bases and 6 bases, there was a span of 21 bases. In DNA form, the CDR3 reads TGTGCCAGCAGCTCAGCCGGGGGACCCCTTGGAAACATTCAGTACTTC. Translating it yields CASSSAGGPLGNIQYF.

V and J are TRBV19 and TRBJ2-4; 7 bases line up with TRBD1. V shed 5 bases and J 1 base; nucleotides not matched to a gene: 8. The CDR3 has 16 amino acids. CDR1 is LNHDA and CDR2 is SQIVND in the germline V gene (reference sequence). The CDR3 coding sequence is TGTGCCAGTAGTGAGGAAGGGGGCGCGGCCAAAAACATTCAGTACTTC. It translates to CASSEEGGAAKNIQYF. The full variable domain, with the rest looked up from reference TRBV19 and TRBJ2-4, is DGGITQSPKYLFRKEGQNVTLSCEQNLNHDAMYWYRQDPGQGLRLIYYSQIVNDFQKGDIAEGYSVSREKKESFPLTVTSAQKNPTAFYLCASSEEGGAAKNIQYFGAGTRLSVL.